Here is one TCR beta chain with its context. Its target is not known. V gave up 6 bases and J gave up 2 bases, with 20 bases separating them. The V gene's germline CDR1 is MDHEN and CDR2 SYDVKM. The CDR3 length is 17 residues. The data were taken from a study of T cell responses to AZD1222 COVID-19 vaccine. Sequencing was performed with immunoSEQ multiplex PCR; in TCRdb, only in-frame clones are kept and a portion is missing. The top ten hold about 5% of the sample, which has over 100,000 clones, over 90% seen once. Whole-study results and caveats: It was only after the peak T cell response that any repertoires were sampled.

Specimen: peripheral blood, collected on day 0 of AZD1222 vaccination. The sequence derives from an adult in good health. V gene TRBV28 combines with J gene TRBJ2-1; a weak D match, TRBD2 (6 bases). Here the CDR3 reads CASSSPTRGKAYNEQFF. The DNA for the CDR3 is TGTGCCAGCAGCTCCCCGACGCGCGGGAAGGCCTACAATGAGCAGTTCTTC.